These 13 T cell receptor beta chains were sequenced from one sample in a study of blood T cell repertoires in COVID-19. Profiling relied on immunoSEQ multiplex PCR, and the TCRdb table lists in-frame clones only, not all of them. The data contain tens of thousands of clones, 70% to 90% of them singletons. The material sequenced was peripheral blood. These receptors originate from a man aged 55 to 70 with acute or convalescent COVID-19.

For this clone: The junction shows a germline mismatch at one end, possibly a read error. The J gene is TRBJ2-1, the V gene TRBV5-1; TRBD2 matches at 10 bases. There are 18 residues in the CDR3. The germline CDR1 and CDR2 sequences are SGHRS and YFSETQ. The CDR3 region has the DNA TGCGCCAGCAGCTCCCGCCCACCTCTAGCGGGGGAGGGCAATGGGCAGTTCTTC. Its translation: CASSSRPPLAGEGNGQFF.

The chain recombines TRBV5-6 with TRBJ1-1; 7 nucleotides align to TRBD1. CDR1 is SGHDT and CDR2 is YYEEEE in the germline V gene. Unmatched junction bases numbered 12, after V lost 4 bases and J lost 6 bases. The CDR3 spans 15 residues. The CDR3 reads CASSRPTVTGAEAFF. For the CDR3, the DNA is TGTGCCAGCAGCCGACCGACCGTTACAGGGGCTGAAGCTTTCTTT.

In this sample, this clone turned up once. The rearrangement links TRBV6-2 or TRBV6-3 to TRBJ1-2; 11 bases line up with TRBD1. The CDR3 is 15 residues long. The germline CDR1 and CDR2 sequences are MNHEY and SVGEGT. After removal of 2 bases from V and 6 bases from J, the junction contained 5 bases not matched to a gene. This CDR3 reads CASSYRTGGRDGYTF. Written as DNA, the CDR3 is TGTGCCAGCAGTTACCGGACAGGGGGCAGAGATGGCTACACCTTC.

This chain connects TRBV7-2 to TRBJ2-3; 10 bases align to TRBD2. Germline lookup yields CDR1 SGHTA and CDR2 FQGNSA. The CDR3 is made up of 16 amino acids. J gave up 5 bases and V 2 bases, and 7 bases lay outside the gene matches. The CDR3 DNA follows: TGTGCCAGCAGCTTAAGATCTAGCGGGAGAATAGATACGCAGTATTTT. Encoded protein: CASSLRSSGRIDTQYF.

There are a few counts of this clone. This sequence joins TRBV11-3 and TRBJ1-1, with TRBD1 as a possible D gene (6 bases). The CDR3 is 15 amino acids. The germline V gene has CDR1 SGHNT and CDR2 YENEEA. V shed 6 bases and J shed 0 bases, with 14 bases lying between them. CDR3 in amino acids: CASREDSTLNTEAFF. DNA for the CDR3: TGTGCCAGCAGGGAGGACAGCACTCTGAACACTGAAGCTTTCTTT.

This clone has a single count. The V and J genes are TRBV5-1 and TRBJ2-3; D is perhaps TRBD1 (6 bases). The CDR3 has 14 amino acids. V was pared by 5 bases and J by 0 bases, with 10 bases between. The germline gives CDR1 SGHRS, CDR2 YFSETQ. Written as DNA, the CDR3 is TGCGCCAGCAGATCAGGGGTTAGCACAGATACGCAGTATTTT. Encoded protein: CASRSGVSTDTQYF.

Here the CDR3 reads CASSLKQGGGYTF. DNA of the CDR3: TGTGCCAGCAGTTTGAAACAGGGAGGGGGCTACACCTTC. The chain couples TRBV12-3 or TRBV12-4 to TRBJ1-2; weak D call: TRBD1 (6 bases). V was shortened by 3 bases and J by 8 bases, with 13 bases between the two germline ends. The CDR3 has 13 residues.

This sequence joins TRBV4-1 and TRBJ2-6; maybe TRBD1 (6 bases). The germline V and J ends were trimmed by 3 bases and 3 bases, with 12 bases remaining between them. The CDR3 consists of 16 residues. Germline V CDR1 and CDR2: MGHRA, YSYEKL. CDR3 in DNA: TGCGCCAGCAGCCAGCTTCAGGGGAATGGGGCCAACGTCCTGACTTTC. This encodes CASSQLQGNGANVLTF.

This chain uses TRBV21-1 with TRBJ2-7; the table's D call, TRBD2, was not checked against the DNA. TRBV21-1 is a recognized pseudogene. The CDR3 is 14 residues long. The CDR3 loop is CASSNLGLADEQYF. CDR3 DNA: TGTGCCAGCAGCAACTTAGGACTAGCGGACGAGCAGTACTTC.

The rearrangement joins TRBV4-1 to TRBJ1-2; no reliable D call. The germline V gene has CDR1 MGHRA and CDR2 YSYEKL. The CDR3 has 18 residues. V gave up 0 bases and J gave up 6 bases, with 23 bases separating them. CDR3 DNA: TGCGCCAGCAGCCAAGAGTACCAGCCTTCGGTAAGCAGGAATGGCTACACCTTC. It translates to CASSQEYQPSVSRNGYTF.

The rearrangement joins TRBV6-2 or TRBV6-3 to TRBJ2-2; D is uncertain. Trimming stripped 2 bases from V and 5 bases from J, with 6 bases between. Germline-derived CDR1 and CDR2 are MNHEY and SVGEGT. CDR3 size: 13 residues. The CDR3 bases are TGTGCCAGCAGTTACCAGAAGACCGGGGAGCTGTTTTTT. Amino acids: CASSYQKTGELFF.

This chain joins TRBV18 and TRBJ1-3, with D maybe TRBD1 (6 bases). V lost 6 bases, J lost 4 bases, and 19 bases lay in between. The CDR3 has 16 residues. Germline V lookup: CDR1 KGHSH, CDR2 LQKENI. CDR3 amino acids: CASSFGRGAAGNTIYF. The CDR3 DNA reads TGTGCCAGCTCTTTCGGCCGGGGGGCAGCCGGAAACACCATATATTTT.

Written as DNA, the CDR3 is TGTGCCAGCTCACCCGGTGTAGGGGGCTACGAGCAGTACTTC. It codes for CASSPGVGGYEQYF. The genes are TRBV18 and TRBJ2-7, with D perhaps TRBD1 (6 bases). The germline V gene has CDR1 KGHSH and CDR2 LQKENI. The CDR3 loop spans 14 amino acids. The ends were cut back, 3 bases at V and 3 bases at J, with 12 bases in the middle.